The entry below describes one T cell receptor (beta chain). Its antigen is still unknown. With the read ending 3 residues before the CDR3 end, the germline J gene is used to fill in that end. These data originate in a study of Tregs in tolerant kidney transplant recipients. Study-wide results and caveats: Expanding Tregs on activated donor B cells appeared to best identify donor-specific TCRbeta clones.

The length of the CDR3 is 21 residues. The ends lost 4 bases at V and 1 base at J; junction bases unmatched: 13. The nonmyeloablative bone marrow transplants came from related graft donors, with transient mixed chimerism. Thawed PBMCs were FACS-sorted into unstimulated CD4+CD25+CD127- regulatory T cells, CD4+CD25- non-regulatory cells, CD4 and CD8 cells. Using immunoSEQ multiplex PCR, the repertoire was profiled, and TCRdb retains in-frame clones only, with some absent. The sample holds nearly 15,000 clones. This receptor was taken from a human patient who received a combined kidney and bone marrow transplant. Some T cells may originate from the graft donor. The sequencing used CD4+ T cells from blood (PBMCs), collected 12 months after the transplant. J is TRBJ2-2 and V is TRBV5-3; TRBD2 matches 16 bases. TRBV5-3 is an ORF; its function is uncertain. The DNA read from the CDR3 is TGTGCCAGAAGCCGTTCGGGTGGGACTAGCGGGAGGGCCTTGAACACCGGGGAG. It is translated as CARSRSGGTSGRALNTGE. The CDR3, in full, reads CARSRSGGTSGRALNTGELFF.